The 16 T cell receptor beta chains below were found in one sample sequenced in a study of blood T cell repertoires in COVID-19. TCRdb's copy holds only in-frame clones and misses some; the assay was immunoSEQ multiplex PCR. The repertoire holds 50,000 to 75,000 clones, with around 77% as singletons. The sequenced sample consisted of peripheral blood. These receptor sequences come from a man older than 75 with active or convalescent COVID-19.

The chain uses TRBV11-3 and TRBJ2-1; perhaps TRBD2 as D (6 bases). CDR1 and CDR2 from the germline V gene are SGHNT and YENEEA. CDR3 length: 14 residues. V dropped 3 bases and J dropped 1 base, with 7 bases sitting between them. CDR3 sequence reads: CASSFGGSYNEQFF. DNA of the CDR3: TGTGCCAGCAGCTTCGGAGGGTCCTACAATGAGCAGTTCTTC.

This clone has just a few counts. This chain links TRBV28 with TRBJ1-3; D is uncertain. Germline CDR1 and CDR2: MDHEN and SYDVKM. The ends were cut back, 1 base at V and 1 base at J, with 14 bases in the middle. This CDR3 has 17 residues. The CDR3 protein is CASSLSNLRVSGNTIYF. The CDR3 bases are TGTGCCAGCAGTTTATCGAATCTACGGGTGTCTGGAAACACCATATATTTT.

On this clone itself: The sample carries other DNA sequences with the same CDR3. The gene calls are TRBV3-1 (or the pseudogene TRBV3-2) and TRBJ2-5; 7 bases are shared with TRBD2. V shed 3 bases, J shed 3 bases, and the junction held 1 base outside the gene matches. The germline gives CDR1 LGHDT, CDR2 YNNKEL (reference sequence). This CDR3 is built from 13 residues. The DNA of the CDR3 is TGTGCCAGCAGCCAGGGGGGGGAAGAGACCCAGTACTTC. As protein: CASSQGGEETQYF.

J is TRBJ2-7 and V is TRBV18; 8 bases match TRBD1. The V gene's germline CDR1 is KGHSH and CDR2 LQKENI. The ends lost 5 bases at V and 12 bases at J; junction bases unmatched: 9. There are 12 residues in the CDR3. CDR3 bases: TGTGCCAGCTCAGGAGGACAGGGCCGACCGTACTTC. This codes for CASSGGQGRPYF.

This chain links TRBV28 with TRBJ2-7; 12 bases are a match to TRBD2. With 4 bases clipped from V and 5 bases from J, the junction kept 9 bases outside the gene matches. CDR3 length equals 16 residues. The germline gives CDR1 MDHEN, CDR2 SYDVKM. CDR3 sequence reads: CASSSPTSGSVNEQYF. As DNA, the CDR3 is TGTGCCAGCAGTTCACCGACTAGCGGGAGCGTCAACGAGCAGTACTTC.

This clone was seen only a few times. CDR3 in amino acids: CARSCTSGGADEQFF. CDR3 nucleotides: TGTGCCAGAAGCTGCACTAGCGGGGGGGCCGATGAGCAGTTCTTC. The chain combines TRBV5-3 with TRBJ2-1; 13 bases are a match to TRBD2. TRBV5-3 is labeled an ORF, and its function is uncertain. V lost 3 bases and J lost 8; bases outside the gene matches: 5. The CDR3 is 15 amino acids.

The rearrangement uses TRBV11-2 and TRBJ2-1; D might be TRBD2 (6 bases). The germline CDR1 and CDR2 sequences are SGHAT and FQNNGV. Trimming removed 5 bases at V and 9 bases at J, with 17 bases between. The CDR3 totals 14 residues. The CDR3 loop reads CASSPTSEEGEQFF. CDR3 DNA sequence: TGTGCCAGCAGCCCCACGAGCGAGGAGGGTGAGCAGTTCTTC.

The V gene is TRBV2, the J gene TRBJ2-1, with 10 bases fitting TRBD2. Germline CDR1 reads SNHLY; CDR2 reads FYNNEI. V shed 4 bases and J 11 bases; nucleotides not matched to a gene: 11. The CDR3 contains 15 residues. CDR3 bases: TGTGCCAGCAGTGCAAGGCTAGCGGGAGCAATGAAGCAGTTCTTC. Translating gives CASSARLAGAMKQFF. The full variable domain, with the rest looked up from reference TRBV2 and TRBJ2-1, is EPEVTQTPSHQVTQMGQEVILRCVPISNHLYFYWYRQILGQKVEFLVSFYNNEISEKSEIFDDQFSVERPDGSNFTLKIRSTKLEDSAMYFCASSARLAGAMKQFFGPGTRLTVL.

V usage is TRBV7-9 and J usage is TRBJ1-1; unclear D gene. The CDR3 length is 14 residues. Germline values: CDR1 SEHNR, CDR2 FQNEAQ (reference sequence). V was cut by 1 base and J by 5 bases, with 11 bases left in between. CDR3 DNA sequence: TGTGCCAGCAGCTTAGAACGGGTGGAGACTGAAGCTTTCTTT. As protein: CASSLERVETEAFF.

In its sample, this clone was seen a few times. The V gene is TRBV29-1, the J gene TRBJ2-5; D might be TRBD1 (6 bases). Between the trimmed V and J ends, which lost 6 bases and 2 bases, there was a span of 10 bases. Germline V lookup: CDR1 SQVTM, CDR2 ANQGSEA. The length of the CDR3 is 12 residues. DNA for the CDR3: TGCAGCGTGTACAGGGAACAAGAGACCCAGTACTTC. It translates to CSVYREQETQYF.

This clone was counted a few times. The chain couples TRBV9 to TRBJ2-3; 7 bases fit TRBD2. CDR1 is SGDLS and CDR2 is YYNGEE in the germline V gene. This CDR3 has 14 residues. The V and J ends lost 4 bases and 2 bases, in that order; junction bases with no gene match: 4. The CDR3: CASSPTSTTDTQYF. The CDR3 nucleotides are TGTGCCAGCAGCCCGACTAGCACCACAGATACGCAGTATTTT.

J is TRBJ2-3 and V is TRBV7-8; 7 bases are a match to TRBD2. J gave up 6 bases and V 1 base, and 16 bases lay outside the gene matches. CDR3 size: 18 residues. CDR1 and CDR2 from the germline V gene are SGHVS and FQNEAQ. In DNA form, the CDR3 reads TGTGCCAGCAGCTTAGTGGGCAGGGCTAGCGGAGGATCCGATACGCAGTATTTT. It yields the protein CASSLVGRASGGSDTQYF.

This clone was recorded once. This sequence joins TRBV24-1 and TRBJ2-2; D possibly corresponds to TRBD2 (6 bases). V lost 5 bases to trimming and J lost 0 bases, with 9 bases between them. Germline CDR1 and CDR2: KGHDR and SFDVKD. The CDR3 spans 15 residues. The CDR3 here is CATSAAGTNTGELFF. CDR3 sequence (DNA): TGTGCCACCAGTGCAGCGGGCACGAACACCGGGGAGCTGTTTTTT.

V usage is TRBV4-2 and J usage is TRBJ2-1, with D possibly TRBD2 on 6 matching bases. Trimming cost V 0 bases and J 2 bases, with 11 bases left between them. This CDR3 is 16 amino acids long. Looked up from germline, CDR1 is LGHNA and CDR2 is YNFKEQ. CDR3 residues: CASSQDLAGPYNEQFF. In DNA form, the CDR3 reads TGTGCCAGCAGCCAAGATTTGGCGGGACCCTACAATGAGCAGTTCTTC.

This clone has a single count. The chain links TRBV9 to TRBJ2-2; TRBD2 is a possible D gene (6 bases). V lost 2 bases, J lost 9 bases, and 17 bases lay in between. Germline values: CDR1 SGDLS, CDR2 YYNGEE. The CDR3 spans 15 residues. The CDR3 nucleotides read TGTGCCAGCAGCGTCATAGGACTACCACTTCGGGAGCTGTTTTTT. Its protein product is CASSVIGLPLRELFF.

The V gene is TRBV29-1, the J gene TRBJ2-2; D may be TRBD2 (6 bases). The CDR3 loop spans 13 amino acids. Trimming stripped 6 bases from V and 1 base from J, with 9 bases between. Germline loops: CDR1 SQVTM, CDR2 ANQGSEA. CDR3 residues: CSVGTLNTGELFF. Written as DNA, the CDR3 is TGCAGCGTCGGGACTTTGAACACCGGGGAGCTGTTTTTT.